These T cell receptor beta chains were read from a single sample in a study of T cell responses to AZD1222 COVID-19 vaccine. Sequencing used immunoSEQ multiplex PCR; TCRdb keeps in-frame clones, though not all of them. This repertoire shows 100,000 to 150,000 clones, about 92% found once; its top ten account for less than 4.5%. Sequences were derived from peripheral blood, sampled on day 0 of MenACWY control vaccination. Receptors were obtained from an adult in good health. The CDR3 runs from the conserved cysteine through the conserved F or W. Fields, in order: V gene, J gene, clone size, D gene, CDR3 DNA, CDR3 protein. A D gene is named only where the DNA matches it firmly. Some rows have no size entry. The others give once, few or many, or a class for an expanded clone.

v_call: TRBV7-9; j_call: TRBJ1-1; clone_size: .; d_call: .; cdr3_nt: TGTGCCAGCAGCTTATTACAGATGAACACTGAAGCTTTCTTT; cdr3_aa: CASSLLQMNTEAFF
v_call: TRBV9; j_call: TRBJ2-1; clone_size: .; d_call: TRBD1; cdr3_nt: TGTGCCAGCAGCGTAGGACAGGATGGGGACAGACCTTTCTTC; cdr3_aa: CASSVGQDGDRPFF
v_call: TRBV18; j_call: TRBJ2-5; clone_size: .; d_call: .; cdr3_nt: TGTGCCAGCTCACCACGGTCAGGGCAAGAGACCCAGTACTTC; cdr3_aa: CASSPRSGQETQYF
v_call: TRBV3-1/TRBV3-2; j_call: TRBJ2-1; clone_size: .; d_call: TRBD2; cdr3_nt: TGTGCCAGCAGCCAAGTGTCTAGCGGGGGGCGTGAGCAGTTCTTC; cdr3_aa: CASSQVSSGGREQFF
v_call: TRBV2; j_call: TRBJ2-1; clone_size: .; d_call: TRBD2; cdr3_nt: TGTGCCAGCAGCCAGCGGGAGCTCTTCAATGAGCAGTTCTTC; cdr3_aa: CASSQRELFNEQFF
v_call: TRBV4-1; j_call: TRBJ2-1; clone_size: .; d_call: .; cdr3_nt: TGCGCCAGCAGCCAAGTATATGGCGGGTACAATGAGCAGTTCTTC; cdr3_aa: CASSQVYGGYNEQFF
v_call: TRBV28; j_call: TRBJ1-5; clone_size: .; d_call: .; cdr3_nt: TGTGCCACCTATTTAGGGACATTGGATAGCAATCAGCCCCAGCATTTT; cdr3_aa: CATYLGTLDSNQPQHF
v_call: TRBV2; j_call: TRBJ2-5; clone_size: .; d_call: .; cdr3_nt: TGTGCCAGCAGTGTACGGGCGCAGGGGGAGACCCAGTACTTC; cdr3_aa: CASSVRAQGETQYF
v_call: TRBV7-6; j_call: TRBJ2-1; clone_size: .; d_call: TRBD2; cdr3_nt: TGTGCCAGCAGCCCGCTGACTAGCGGGGCAAACAATGAGCAGTTCTTC; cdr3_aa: CASSPLTSGANNEQFF
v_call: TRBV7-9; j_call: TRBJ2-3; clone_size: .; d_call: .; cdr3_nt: TGTGCCAGCAGCCCTAGGGGGGGGCTAGGCACAGATACGCAGTATTTT; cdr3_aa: CASSPRGGLGTDTQYF
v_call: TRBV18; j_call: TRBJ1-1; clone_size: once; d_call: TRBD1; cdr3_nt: TGTGCCAGCTCACCGGGGGGGACAGCGAACACTGAAGCTTTCTTT; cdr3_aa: CASSPGGTANTEAFF
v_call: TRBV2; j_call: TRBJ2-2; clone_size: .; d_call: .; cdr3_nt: TGTGCCAGCAGTGAGGCAGGGACGGGCACCGGGGAGCTGTTTTTT; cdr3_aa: CASSEAGTGTGELFF
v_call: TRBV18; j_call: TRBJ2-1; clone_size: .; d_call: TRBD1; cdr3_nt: TGTGCCAGCTCACCACAACAGGGGGCGGCCTACAATGAGCAGTTCTTC; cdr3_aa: CASSPQQGAAYNEQFF
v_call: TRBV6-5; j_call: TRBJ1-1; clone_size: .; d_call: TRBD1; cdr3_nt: TGTGCCAGCAGCCATATACAGGGGGCCTACACTGAAGCTTTCTTT; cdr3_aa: CASSHIQGAYTEAFF
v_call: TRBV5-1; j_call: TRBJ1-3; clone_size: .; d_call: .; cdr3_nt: TGCGCCAGCAGCTCTGGGGAAACTGGAAACACCATATATTTT; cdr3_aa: CASSSGETGNTIYF
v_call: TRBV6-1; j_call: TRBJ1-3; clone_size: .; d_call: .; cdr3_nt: TGTGCCAGCAGTGAAGCCCCGGGCTCTGGAAACACCATATATTTT; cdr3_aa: CASSEAPGSGNTIYF
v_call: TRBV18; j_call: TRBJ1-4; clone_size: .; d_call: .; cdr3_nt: TGTGCCAGCTCACCTGGGAAGAATGAAAAACTGTTTTTT; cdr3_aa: CASSPGKNEKLFF
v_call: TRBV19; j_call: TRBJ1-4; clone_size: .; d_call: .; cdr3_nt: TGTGCCAGTAGCGAGTGGGCTGAAAAACTGTTTTTT; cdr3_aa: CASSEWAEKLFF
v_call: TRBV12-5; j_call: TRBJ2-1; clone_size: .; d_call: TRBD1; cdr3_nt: TGTGCTAGTGGTTTCTCCGGGACAGGCACATCCTACAATGAGCAGTTCTTC; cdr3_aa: CASGFSGTGTSYNEQFF
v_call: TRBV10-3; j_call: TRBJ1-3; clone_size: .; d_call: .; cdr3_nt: TGTGCCATCAGCGGGGGGCTCGCCGGAAACACCATATATTTT; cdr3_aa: CAISGGLAGNTIYF
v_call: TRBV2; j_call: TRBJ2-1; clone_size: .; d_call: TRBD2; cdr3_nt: TGTGCCAGCCAGGAGCGGGAGTTCAATGAGCAGTTCTTC; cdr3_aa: CASQEREFNEQFF
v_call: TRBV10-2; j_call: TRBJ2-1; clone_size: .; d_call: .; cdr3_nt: TGCGCCAGCAGTGAGGGCTCCAGTACCTCCTACAATGAGCAGTTCTTC; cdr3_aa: CASSEGSSTSYNEQFF
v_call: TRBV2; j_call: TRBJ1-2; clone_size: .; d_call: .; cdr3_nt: TGTGCCAGCAGTAATCAGGTGGTGAGCTATGGCTACACCTTC; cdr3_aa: CASSNQVVSYGYTF
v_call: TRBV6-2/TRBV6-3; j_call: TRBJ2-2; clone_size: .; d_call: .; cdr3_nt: TGTGCCAGCAGTTACTCCACAGCGGTCGGGGAGCTGTTTTTT; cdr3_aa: CASSYSTAVGELFF
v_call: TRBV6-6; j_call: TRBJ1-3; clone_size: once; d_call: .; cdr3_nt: TGTGCCAGCAGAATAAAGGGGGGCTCTGGAAACACCATATATTTT; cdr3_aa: CASRIKGGSGNTIYF
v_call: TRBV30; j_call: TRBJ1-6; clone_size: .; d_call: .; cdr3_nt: TGTGCCTGGACACCTAAGGGTTCACCCCTCCACTTT; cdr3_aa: CAWTPKGSPLHF
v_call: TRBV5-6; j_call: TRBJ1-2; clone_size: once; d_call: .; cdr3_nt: TGTGCCAGCAGCTTAGACAGAAAGAATGGCTACACCTTC; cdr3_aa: CASSLDRKNGYTF
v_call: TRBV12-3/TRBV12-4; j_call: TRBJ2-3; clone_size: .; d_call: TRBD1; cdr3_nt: TGTGCCAGCAGGACAGGGAGCACAGATACGCAGTATTTT; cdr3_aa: CASRTGSTDTQYF
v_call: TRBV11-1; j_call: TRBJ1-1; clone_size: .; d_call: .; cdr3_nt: TGTGCCAGCAGCTCCCAGTGGGTGAACACTGAAGCTTTCTTT; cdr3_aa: CASSSQWVNTEAFF
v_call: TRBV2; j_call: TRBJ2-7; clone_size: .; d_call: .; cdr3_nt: TGTGCCAGCAGTGAATTCCCCCTCGGAACAAGCTCCTACGAGCAGTACTTC; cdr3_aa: CASSEFPLGTSSYEQYF
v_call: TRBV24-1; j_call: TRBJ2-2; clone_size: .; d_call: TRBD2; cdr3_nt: TGTGCCACCAGTGATTACGCGGGAGGGAACACCGGGGAGCTGTTTTTT; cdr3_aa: CATSDYAGGNTGELFF
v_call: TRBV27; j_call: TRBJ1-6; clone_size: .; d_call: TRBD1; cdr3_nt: TGTGCCAGCAGTTTAGACAGGGACTCCTATAATTCACCCCTCCACTTT; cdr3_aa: CASSLDRDSYNSPLHF
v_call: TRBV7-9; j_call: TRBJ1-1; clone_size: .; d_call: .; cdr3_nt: TGTGCCAGCAGCTTAGGACTATCGGACACTGAAGCTTTCTTT; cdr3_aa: CASSLGLSDTEAFF
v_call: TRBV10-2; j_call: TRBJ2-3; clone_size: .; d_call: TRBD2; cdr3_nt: TGCGCCAGCAGTGGGGCTCTAAAGCGGGAGGTCACGGATACGCAGTATTTT; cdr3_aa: CASSGALKREVTDTQYF
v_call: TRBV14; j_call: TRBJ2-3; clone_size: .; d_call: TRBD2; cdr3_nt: TGTGCCAGCAGCCAAGTAGCGGGGGGATTGGGGCAGTATTTT; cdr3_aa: CASSQVAGGLGQYF
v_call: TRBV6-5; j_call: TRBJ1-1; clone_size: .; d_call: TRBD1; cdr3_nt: TGTGCCAGCAGTTCCCCAGGGGGCACTGAAGCTTTCTTT; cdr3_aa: CASSSPGGTEAFF